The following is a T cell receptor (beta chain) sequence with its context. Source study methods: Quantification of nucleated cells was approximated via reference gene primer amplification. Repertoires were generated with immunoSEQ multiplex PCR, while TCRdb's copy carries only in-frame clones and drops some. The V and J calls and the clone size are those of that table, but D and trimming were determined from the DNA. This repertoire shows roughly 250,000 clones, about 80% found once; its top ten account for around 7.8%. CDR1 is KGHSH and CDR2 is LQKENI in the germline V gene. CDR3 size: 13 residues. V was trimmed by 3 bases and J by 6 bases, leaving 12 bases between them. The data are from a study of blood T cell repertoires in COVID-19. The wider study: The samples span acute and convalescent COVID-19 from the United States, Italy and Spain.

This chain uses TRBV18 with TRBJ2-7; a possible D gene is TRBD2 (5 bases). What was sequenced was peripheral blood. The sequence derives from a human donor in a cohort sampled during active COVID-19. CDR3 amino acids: CASSPSRAGEQYF. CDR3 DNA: TGTGCCAGCTCACCGTCGAGGGCGGGCGAGCAGTACTTC.